This is a list of T cell receptor beta chains from one sample in a study of blood T cell repertoires in COVID-19. Produced via immunoSEQ multiplex PCR; TCRdb's table is partial and in-frame only. The data contain 200,000 to 250,000 clones, roughly 85% of them singletons. Input material: PBMCs or T cells enriched from blood (not recorded which). These receptors were taken from a woman aged 40-49 years with acute COVID-19. Both conserved end residues are part of each CDR3. The order of the fields is V gene, J gene, D gene, clone size, CDR3 protein, CDR3 DNA. The D gene is left open where the match is weak. Clone size is not always given. Where it is, it says once, few, many or a class for expanded clones.

V: TRBV9
J: TRBJ1-2
D: -
size: -
CDR3: CASSDRLQGDYGYTF
DNA: TGTGCCAGCAGCGACAGGCTTCAAGGTGACTATGGCTACACCTTC

V: TRBV5-5
J: TRBJ1-4
D: -
size: -
CDR3: CASLLDWTNEKLFF
DNA: TGTGCCTCGTTGTTGGACTGGACTAATGAAAAACTGTTTTTT

V: TRBV7-8
J: TRBJ1-1
D: TRBD1
size: once
CDR3: CASSLDHRGSTEAFF
DNA: TGTGCCAGCAGCTTAGATCACAGGGGGAGTACTGAAGCTTTCTTT

V: TRBV19
J: TRBJ1-2
D: -
size: -
CDR3: CASSIEKIRGYTF
DNA: TGTGCCAGTAGTATCGAGAAGATTCGTGGCTACACCTTC

V: TRBV29-1
J: TRBJ2-2
D: -
size: -
CDR3: CSVEGFSAGELFF
DNA: TGCAGCGTTGAAGGGTTTAGCGCCGGGGAGCTGTTTTTT

V: TRBV3-1/TRBV3-2
J: TRBJ2-1
D: -
size: -
CDR3: CASSPLPSSYNEQFF
DNA: TGTGCCAGCAGCCCACTGCCGAGCTCCTACAATGAGCAGTTCTTC

V: TRBV7-9
J: TRBJ2-1
D: TRBD2
size: few
CDR3: CASSLLAGSYNEQFF
DNA: TGTGCCAGCAGCTTACTAGCGGGCTCCTACAATGAGCAGTTCTTC

V: TRBV7-2
J: TRBJ2-7
D: TRBD1
size: -
CDR3: CASSLGQNYEQYF
DNA: TGTGCCAGCAGCTTGGGACAGAACTACGAGCAGTACTTC

V: TRBV7-6
J: TRBJ1-3
D: -
size: -
CDR3: CASSLNGNTIYF
DNA: TGTGCCAGCAGCCTAAACGGAAACACCATATATTTT

V: TRBV19
J: TRBJ2-2
D: -
size: once
CDR3: CASSTRTDFGELFF
DNA: TGTGCCAGTAGTACTCGGACTGATTTCGGGGAGCTGTTTTTT

V: TRBV7-9
J: TRBJ2-3
D: TRBD1
size: -
CDR3: CAGRRDRPAGDTQYF
DNA: TGTGCCGGCAGGAGGGACAGGCCAGCCGGGGATACGCAGTATTTT

V: TRBV27
J: TRBJ2-1
D: TRBD1
size: -
CDR3: CASSPSWATGQGWNEQFF
DNA: TGTGCCAGCAGTCCGTCGTGGGCGACGGGACAGGGATGGAATGAGCAGTTCTTC

V: TRBV7-9
J: TRBJ2-1
D: TRBD2
size: -
CDR3: CASVETSAPIREQFF
DNA: TGTGCCAGTGTGGAGACTAGCGCCCCGATACGTGAGCAGTTCTTC

V: TRBV6-5
J: TRBJ2-7
D: TRBD1
size: -
CDR3: CASRPRTGATYEQYF
DNA: TGTGCCAGCAGACCACGGACAGGGGCGACCTACGAGCAGTACTTC

V: TRBV7-6
J: TRBJ1-5
D: TRBD1
size: -
CDR3: CASSPSAGQGLYSNQPQHF
DNA: TGTGCCAGCAGCCCGTCGGCGGGACAGGGTCTCTATAGCAATCAGCCCCAGCATTTT

V: TRBV29-1
J: TRBJ2-1
D: TRBD2
size: once
CDR3: CSAEGLAGGREQFF
DNA: TGCAGCGCCGAGGGTCTAGCGGGTGGGCGAGAGCAGTTCTTC

V: TRBV7-6
J: TRBJ1-2
D: TRBD1
size: -
CDR3: CASSPGQGFVTF
DNA: TGTGCCAGCAGCCCGGGACAGGGGTTTGTCACCTTC

V: TRBV3-1/TRBV3-2
J: TRBJ1-1
D: -
size: -
CDR3: CASSRGSENTEAFF
DNA: TGTGCCAGCAGCCGAGGCAGTGAGAACACTGAAGCTTTCTTT

V: TRBV5-5
J: TRBJ2-2
D: -
size: -
CDR3: CASSSHGQTNTGELFF
DNA: TGTGCCAGCAGCTCACATGGACAGACGAACACCGGGGAGCTGTTTTTT

V: TRBV13
J: TRBJ2-3
D: -
size: -
CDR3: CASSLVGGVGGVRDTQYF
DNA: TGTGCCAGCAGCTTAGTGGGTGGGGTCGGCGGGGTCCGGGATACGCAGTATTTT

V: TRBV30
J: TRBJ1-2
D: -
size: -
CDR3: CAWSVGRGNYGYTF
DNA: TGTGCCTGGAGTGTCGGCAGGGGAAACTATGGCTACACCTTC

V: TRBV7-8
J: TRBJ1-1
D: TRBD1
size: -
CDR3: CASSLGTAYTEAFF
DNA: TGTGCCAGCAGCTTGGGGACAGCTTACACTGAAGCTTTCTTT